The rows below give T cell receptor beta chains drawn from one sample of a study of T-cell memory formation after mild COVID-19. TCRdb analysed the 5' RACE reads with MiXCR anew, one entry per CDR3 protein. Here the sample spans about 130,000 distinct CDR3 sequences, approximately 5.9% being singletons. Sequencing was carried out using PBMCs or a T cell subset sorted from them (not recorded which). Receptors were obtained from an adult woman who had mild COVID-19 (a few samples of this study predate the infection). Cell type and time point are not known. Each CDR3 is given with its conserved first and last residue. The D gene is left open where the match is weak. Clone size is not always given. Where it is, it says once, few, many or a class for expanded clones.

D | J | V | size | CDR3 | DNA
TRBD1 | TRBJ2-2 | TRBV18 | . | CASSPLRTGGSTGELFF | TGTGCCAGCTCACCTCTACGGACAGGGGGAAGCACCGGGGAGCTGTTTTTT
TRBD1 | TRBJ2-3 | TRBV5-1 | . | CASRDRAIADTQYF | TGCGCCAGCCGGGACAGGGCTATCGCAGATACGCAGTATTTT
. | TRBJ1-1 | TRBV18 | many | CASSPQGPNTEAFF | TGTGCCAGCTCACCACAGGGCCCGAACACTGAAGCTTTCTTT
. | TRBJ1-1 | TRBV7-2 | many | CASSKNGNTEAFF | TGTGCCAGCAGCAAAAACGGGAACACTGAAGCTTTCTTT
. | TRBJ1-2 | TRBV7-9 | many | CASSREAYGYTF | TGTGCCAGCAGCCGCGAGGCCTATGGCTACACCTTC
TRBD1 | TRBJ2-3 | TRBV5-1 | . | CASSSRTGVDTQYF | TGCGCCAGCAGCTCAAGGACAGGGGTAGATACGCAGTATTTT
TRBD1 | TRBJ2-7 | TRBV7-9 | many | CASSWGPGQGTYEQYF | TGTGCCAGCAGCTGGGGACCGGGACAGGGAACCTACGAGCAGTACTTC
. | TRBJ2-3 | TRBV7-9 | few | CASSMTPTLQGTQADTQYF | TGTGCCAGCAGCATGACCCCGACTCTCCAAGGAACACAGGCAGATACGCAGTATTTT
. | TRBJ1-2 | TRBV5-1 | few | CASSLQGSGSANYGYTF | TGCGCCAGCAGCTTGCAGGGATCCGGCTCGGCTAACTATGGCTACACCTTC
. | TRBJ2-5 | TRBV25-1 | many | CASSERGALRETQYF | TGTGCCAGCAGTGAGAGGGGCGCTTTACGAGAGACCCAGTACTTC
. | TRBJ1-6 | TRBV12-3/TRBV12-4 | . | CASSLEVSYNSPLHF | TGTGCCAGCAGTTTGGAGGTCTCCTATAATTCACCCCTCCACTTT
. | TRBJ2-4 | TRBV5-1 | few | CASSLGAGQNIQYF | TGCGCCAGCAGCTTGGGAGCAGGCCAAAACATTCAGTACTTC
. | TRBJ2-7 | TRBV20-1 | once | CSAREGSQKKPYEQYF | TGCAGTGCTAGAGAAGGAAGCCAAAAAAAACCCTACGAGCAGTACTTC
. | TRBJ2-7 | TRBV29-1 | many | CSVALTAPLYEQYF | TGCAGCGTCGCCCTGACGGCGCCCCTCTACGAGCAGTACTTC
. | TRBJ2-3 | TRBV6-2/TRBV6-3 | . | CASTRGVDTQYF | TGTGCCAGCACCCGGGGAGTAGATACGCAGTATTTT
. | TRBJ2-5 | TRBV2 | few | CASMSELQETQYF | TGTGCCAGCATGTCAGAACTCCAAGAGACCCAGTACTTC
. | TRBJ1-6 | TRBV5-6 | few | CASSLEQGIISPLHF | TGTGCCAGCAGCTTGGAGCAGGGTATAATATCACCCCTCCACTTT
TRBD2 | TRBJ2-3 | TRBV5-1 | . | CASGLAGGGVTDTQYF | TGCGCCAGCGGACTAGCGGGAGGAGGGGTCACAGATACGCAGTATTTT
. | TRBJ2-7 | TRBV5-5 | . | CASSPSGGWTSYEQYF | TGTGCCAGCAGCCCCTCCGGAGGGTGGACCTCCTACGAGCAGTACTTC
. | TRBJ2-1 | TRBV6-5 | . | CASSGRDLTSYNEQFF | TGTGCCAGCAGTGGCCGGGACTTAACTTCATACAATGAGCAGTTCTTC
. | TRBJ2-1 | TRBV4-3 | many | CASTQTGVGNEQFF | TGCGCCAGCACCCAGACGGGAGTGGGCAATGAGCAGTTCTTC
. | TRBJ2-3 | TRBV5-1 | many | CASSLMGSPTDTQYF | TGCGCCAGCAGCTTGATGGGGAGCCCAACAGATACGCAGTATTTT
TRBD2 | TRBJ2-1 | TRBV12-3/TRBV12-4 | few | CASSSLAGLSYNEQFF | TGTGCCAGCAGTTCGCTAGCGGGACTCTCCTACAATGAGCAGTTCTTC
. | TRBJ2-5 | TRBV11-2 | few | CASSKEETQYF | TGTGCCAGCAGCAAAGAAGAGACCCAGTACTTC
TRBD1 | TRBJ1-2 | TRBV4-2 | . | CASSQDLGTVFYGYTF | TGTGCCAGCAGCCAAGATCTTGGGACAGTTTTCTATGGCTACACCTTC
TRBD2 | TRBJ2-5 | TRBV19 | . | CASSIQGGGPQETQYF | TGTGCCAGTAGTATTCAGGGCGGGGGGCCTCAAGAGACCCAGTACTTC
TRBD1 | TRBJ1-2 | TRBV6-1 | few | CASSETDRAYGYTF | TGTGCCAGCAGTGAGACAGACAGGGCGTACGGCTACACCTTC